These 2 T cell receptor beta chains were all obtained from the same sample, sequenced in a study of T-cell memory formation after mild COVID-19. TCRdb re-called the 5' RACE reads through MiXCR, storing one row per CDR3 protein. Of 530,000 or so distinct CDR3 sequences listed, approximately 15% are singletons. The material sequenced was PBMCs or a T cell subset sorted from them (not recorded which). The receptors stem from an adult woman who had mild COVID-19 (a few samples of this study predate the infection). Cell type and time point are not known.

The chain employs TRBV7-3 and TRBJ2-2; the D gene is possibly TRBD2 (6 bases). Germline-derived CDR1 and CDR2 are SGHTA and FQGTGA. The V gene lost 4 bases and the J gene lost 4 bases, with 19 bases spanning the gap. The CDR3 covers 17 residues. The CDR3 here is CASSSFRGVKSTGELFF. CDR3 DNA: TGTGCCAGCAGCTCGTTCCGCGGGGTAAAAAGCACCGGGGAGCTGTTTTTT.

This clonotype has more than one count but fewer than ten. The rearrangement joins TRBV5-1 to TRBJ1-1; maybe TRBD1 (5 bases). The CDR3 has 15 residues. Trimming pared 2 bases from V and 4 bases from J, leaving 15 bases between. Germline V gives CDR1 SGHRS, CDR2 YFSETQ. The CDR3 nucleotides are TGCGCCAGCAGCTTTAACTTCGGCGGGGGCACTGAAGCTTTCTTT. It specifies CASSFNFGGGTEAFF. Complete variable domain (other parts from reference TRBV5-1 and TRBJ1-1): KAGVTQTPRYLIKTRGQQVTLSCSPISGHRSVSWYQQTPGQGLQFLFEYFSETQRNKGNFPGRFSGRQFSNSRSEMNVSTLELGDSALYLCASSFNFGGGTEAFFGQGTRLTVV.